Presented here are 27 T cell receptor beta chains from one specimen sequenced in a study of shared clonotypes between healthy human individuals. Sequenced by immunoSEQ multiplex PCR; TCRdb stores in-frame clones only, minus some. In the table there are over 2 million clones, roughly 96% of which are singletons. Material for sequencing was naive CD4+ T cells sorted from blood. Subset reported: CD45RA+ positively selected. Every receptor here comes from a man younger than 35 in good health.

The V call is TRBV5-1, the J call TRBJ1-6; 7 nucleotides agree with TRBD1. Germline-derived CDR1 and CDR2 are SGHRS and YFSETQ. J gave up 2 bases and V 0 bases, and 2 bases lay outside the gene matches. The CDR3 totals 16 residues. The CDR3 DNA reads as TGCGCCAGCAGCTTGGCCGGGACAGCCTATAATTCACCCCTCCACTTT. Protein: CASSLAGTAYNSPLHF.

The chain has TRBV6-6 and TRBJ1-4, with D maybe TRBD1 (6 bases). This CDR3 is 14 amino acids long. The germline CDR1 and CDR2 sequences are MNHNY and SVGAGI (reference sequence). V was clipped by 8 bases and J by 5 bases, with 15 bases between them. The CDR3 region is CASSFSTGNEKLFF. The CDR3 region has the DNA TGTGCCAGCTCTTTTAGTACAGGGAATGAAAAACTGTTTTTT.

The chain employs TRBV2 and TRBJ1-3; no reliable D call. The CDR3 is made up of 15 amino acids. Germline V gene sequence: CDR1 SNHLY, CDR2 FYNNEI. Deletions cut 3 bases from V and 0 bases from J, with 9 bases between. The CDR3, as DNA: TGTGCCAGCAGTGATATGATGACCTCTGGAAACACCATATATTTT. Translation gives CASSDMMTSGNTIYF.

This sequence joins TRBV2 and TRBJ1-6; the match to TRBD1 covers 9 bases. This CDR3 comprises 12 residues. The junction had 2 bases not matched to a gene; V was cut back by 10 bases and J by 7 bases. Per the germline V gene, CDR1 is SNHLY and CDR2 is FYNNEI. CDR3 loop: CAIQGANSPLHF. DNA of the CDR3: TGTGCCATACAGGGGGCGAATTCACCCCTCCACTTT.

This clone was seen a handful of times. This sample also contains other DNA sequences that code for the same CDR3. The chain uses TRBV28 and TRBJ2-7, with D hard to call. This CDR3 contains 13 residues. V lost 1 base to trimming and J lost 1 base, with 5 bases between them. The V gene's germline CDR1 is MDHEN and CDR2 SYDVKM. The CDR3 spells CASSLSVSYEQYF. The CDR3 DNA follows: TGTGCCAGCAGTTTATCGGTTTCCTACGAGCAGTACTTC.

The count of this clone is one. This rearrangement joins TRBV7-9 to TRBJ2-3, with 7 positions matching TRBD2. The CDR3 runs to 16 residues. The J segment lost 4 bases and the V segment lost 1 base, leaving 8 bases of the junction unmatched. Germline V gene sequence: CDR1 SEHNR, CDR2 FQNEAQ (reference sequence). As DNA, the CDR3 is TGTGCCAGCAGCTTAGATAGGCTGGGAGGGCCAGATACGCAGTATTTT. It specifies CASSLDRLGGPDTQYF.

In its sample, this clone was seen once. The rearrangement uses TRBV7-9 and TRBJ2-3, with no clear D. Between the trimmed V and J ends, which lost 5 bases and 4 bases, there was a span of 16 bases. CDR1 is SEHNR and CDR2 is FQNEAQ in the germline V gene (reference sequence). The CDR3 is 15 amino acids. Here the CDR3 DNA reads TGTGCCAGCAGCAAGACTCCCGTTGGGGCAGATACGCAGTATTTT. Amino acids: CASSKTPVGADTQYF.

Points on this clone: Other DNA sequences of this sample code for an identical CDR3. This chain uses TRBV5-1 with TRBJ1-4; D is perhaps TRBD1 (6 bases). This CDR3 has 14 residues. The V end lost 1 base, the J end lost 4 bases, and 8 bases lay between the germline ends. Germline values: CDR1 SGHRS, CDR2 YFSETQ. The CDR3 spells CASSLTGNNEKLFF. The CDR3 DNA follows: TGCGCCAGCAGCTTGACAGGGAATAATGAAAAACTGTTTTTT.

Worth noting for this clone: The sample carries other DNA sequences with the same CDR3. This rearrangement joins TRBV7-2 to TRBJ2-7; a possible D gene is TRBD2 (6 bases). Looked up from germline, CDR1 is SGHTA and CDR2 is FQGNSA. V lost 5 bases, J lost 3 bases, and 11 bases lay in between. The CDR3 is 13 amino acids. The CDR3 DNA reads TGTGCCAGCAGCCTGGAGGGAGGCTACGAGCAGTACTTC. Its translation is CASSLEGGYEQYF.

Here the CDR3 DNA reads TGTGCCAGCAGCTTAACGCAGACAGCTGGAAACACCATATATTTT. It codes for CASSLTQTAGNTIYF. The gene calls are TRBV7-9 and TRBJ1-3; the D gene is possibly TRBD1 (5 bases). V lost 2 bases and J lost 2, with 10 bases in between. CDR1 SEHNR and CDR2 FQNEAQ come from the germline V gene (reference sequence). The CDR3 totals 15 residues. The full variable domain, with the rest looked up from reference TRBV7-9 and TRBJ1-3, is DTGVSQNPRHKITKRGQNVTFRCDPISEHNRLYWYRQTLGQGPEFLTYFQNEAQLEKSRLLSDRFSAERPKGSFSTLEIQRTEQGDSAMYLCASSLTQTAGNTIYFGEGSWLTVV.

The chain employs TRBV25-1 and TRBJ2-1; maybe TRBD2 (6 bases). V was shortened by 1 base and J by 9 bases, with 16 bases between the two germline ends. CDR1 and CDR2 from the germline V gene are MGHDK and SYGVNS. The CDR3 consists of 15 residues. The CDR3 nucleotides are TGTGCCAGCAGTGAATTATCCGGGAGTGGGGGTGAGCAGTTCTTC. It encodes CASSELSGSGGEQFF.

This chain connects TRBV5-6 to TRBJ1-1, with D unresolved. In germline, CDR1 is SGHDT, CDR2 YYEEEE. The CDR3 totals 15 residues. Trimming removed 0 bases from V and 1 base from J, with 10 bases in between. CDR3 sequence reads: CASSLEGRGNTEAFF. In nucleotides, the CDR3 is TGTGCCAGCAGCTTGGAAGGGAGAGGGAACACTGAAGCTTTCTTT.

This chain links TRBV4-1 with TRBJ2-3; D is unresolved. The germline V gene has CDR1 MGHRA and CDR2 YSYEKL. Trimming shortened V by 4 bases and J by 14 bases, and 19 bases separated the two germline ends. The length of the CDR3 is 13 residues. The CDR3 loop reads CASSRVIRSPLYF. CDR3 bases: TGCGCCAGCAGCCGGGTAATCAGGTCCCCTTTGTATTTT.

This chain joins TRBV10-3 and TRBJ2-3; 8 bases agree with TRBD2. The CDR3 loop spans 17 amino acids. Looked up from germline, CDR1 is ENHRY and CDR2 is SYGVKD. V was pared by 0 bases and J by 0 bases, with 5 bases of the junction left unmatched. This CDR3 reads CAISESGAGVSTDTQYF. DNA for the CDR3: TGTGCCATCAGTGAGTCTGGAGCGGGAGTCAGCACAGATACGCAGTATTTT.

The V gene is TRBV5-1, the J gene TRBJ2-7; tentative D call: TRBD1 (5 bases). Trimming pared 5 bases from V and 7 bases from J, leaving 16 bases between. The germline V gene has CDR1 SGHRS and CDR2 YFSETQ. The CDR3 is made up of 13 amino acids. Here the CDR3 reads CASRPTGPGEQYF. CDR3 DNA sequence: TGCGCCAGCAGACCTACGGGTCCAGGGGAGCAGTACTTC.

The gene calls are TRBV10-2 and TRBJ2-7, with unresolved D. Trimming left V 10 bases short and J 4 bases short, with 17 bases between. The length of the CDR3 is 13 residues. Per the germline V gene, CDR1 is WSHSY and CDR2 is SAAADI. CDR3 coding DNA: TGCGCCACCACATGGGCCGTTCGTTACGAGCAGTACTTC. Encoded protein: CATTWAVRYEQYF.

The chain recombines TRBV6-1 with TRBJ1-1; 7 nucleotides agree with TRBD1. CDR1 MNHNS and CDR2 SASEGT come from the germline V gene. CDR3 length: 15 residues. V lost 7 bases to trimming and J lost 1 base; unmatched junction nucleotides: 9. This CDR3 is CASTIGGSQNTEAFF. The CDR3 DNA sequence: TGTGCCAGCACTATAGGGGGCAGTCAGAACACTGAAGCTTTCTTT.

The V gene is TRBV28, the J gene TRBJ2-3; the match to TRBD1 covers 7 bases. Germline trimming cut 4 bases from V and 4 bases from J; bases unmatched to any gene: 8. Looked up from germline, CDR1 is MDHEN and CDR2 is SYDVKM. CDR3 size: 15 residues. The CDR3 sequence is CASSSATGRPDTQYF. The CDR3 DNA reads as TGTGCCAGCAGTTCTGCGACAGGGCGGCCAGATACGCAGTATTTT.

CDR3 amino acids: CASLPRGTPSNQPQHF. In DNA form, the CDR3 reads TGTGCCAGCCTCCCTAGAGGAACACCTAGCAATCAGCCCCAGCATTTT. The genes are TRBV27 and TRBJ1-5; no clear D gene. Looked up from germline, CDR1 is MNHEY and CDR2 is SMNVEV (reference sequence). The CDR3 sequence is 16 residues long. Trimming removed 8 bases from V and 0 bases from J, with 17 bases in between.

The CDR3 here is CASSHQNRDSYTIYF. CDR3 sequence (DNA): TGTGCCAGCAGCCACCAAAACCGGGACAGCTACACCATATATTTT. This rearrangement joins TRBV14 to TRBJ1-3, with 7 bases matching TRBD1. The CDR3 has 15 amino acids. V trimming: 3 bases; J trimming: 8 bases; junction bases outside the gene matches: 10. The germline V gene encodes CDR1 SGHDN and CDR2 FVKESK. The whole variable domain, remainder taken from reference TRBV14 and TRBJ1-3, is EAGVTQFPSHSVIEKGQTVTLRCDPISGHDNLYWYRRVMGKEIKFLLHFVKESKQDESGMPNNRFLAERTGGTYSTLKVQPAELEDSGVYFCASSHQNRDSYTIYFGEGSWLTVV.

A single count supports this clone. This rearrangement joins TRBV18 to TRBJ2-7; 8 nucleotides match TRBD1. The CDR3 sequence is 15 residues long. Germline V CDR1 and CDR2: KGHSH, LQKENI. Trimming took 2 bases from V and 3 from J; bases not matched to a gene: 6. The CDR3, as DNA: TGTGCCAGCTCACCATTCCAGGGGGCTTACTACGAGCAGTACTTC. It encodes CASSPFQGAYYEQYF.

The rearrangement uses TRBV18 and TRBJ2-7, with TRBD1 identical over 8 bases. The CDR3 sequence is 14 residues long. Germline V gene lookup returns CDR1 KGHSH and CDR2 LQKENI. V was clipped by 8 bases and J by 2 bases; unmatched bases: 8. The DNA of the CDR3 is TGTGCCAGCGCTTCCGGGACAGGCCCCTACGAGCAGTACTTC. Protein sequence: CASASGTGPYEQYF. Based on the CDR3 plus reference TRBV18 and TRBJ2-7, the full variable domain is NAGVMQNPRHLVRRRGQEARLRCSPMKGHSHVYWYRQLPEEGLKFMVYLQKENIIDESGMPKERFSAEFPKEGPSILRIQQVVRGDSAAYFCASASGTGPYEQYFGPGTRLTVT.

V is TRBV5-1 and J is TRBJ2-1; 11 nucleotides align to TRBD2. The CDR3 has 15 residues. V trimming: 1 base; J trimming: 7 bases; junction bases outside the gene matches: 4. Germline values: CDR1 SGHRS, CDR2 YFSETQ. The CDR3 DNA sequence: TGCGCCAGCAGCTTGTTGACTAGCGGGGAAAATGAGCAGTTCTTC. It encodes CASSLLTSGENEQFF.

The chain combines TRBV5-6 with TRBJ1-2; 8 nucleotides agree with TRBD1. CDR1 SGHDT and CDR2 YYEEEE come from the germline V gene. The CDR3 sequence is 14 residues long. V lost 4 bases and J lost 7; bases outside the gene matches: 9. The CDR3 loop reads CASSHGQGAIGYTF. The DNA for the CDR3 is TGTGCCAGCAGCCACGGGCAGGGGGCCATTGGCTACACCTTC.

The V gene is TRBV20-1, the J gene TRBJ1-2; D not certain. The germline CDR1 and CDR2 sequences are DFQATT and SNEGSKA (reference sequence). The CDR3 length is 11 residues. V dropped 5 bases and J dropped 9 bases, with 13 bases sitting between them. For the CDR3, the DNA is TGCAGTGCTTACCGGGCCAGAAGCTACACCTTC. The encoded protein is CSAYRARSYTF.

This chain uses TRBV12-5 with TRBJ2-6; D remains ambiguous. The CDR3 has 16 amino acids. CDR1 and CDR2 from the germline V gene are LGHNT and FRNRAP. V was trimmed by 6 bases and J by 4 bases, leaving 16 bases between them. The CDR3: CASGPDLNPGANVLTF. As DNA, the CDR3 is TGTGCTAGTGGCCCAGACCTTAATCCCGGGGCCAACGTCCTGACTTTC. Supplemented by reference TRBV12-5 and TRBJ2-6, the full variable domain reads DARVTQTPRHKVTEMGQEVTMRCQPILGHNTVFWYRQTMMQGLELLAYFRNRAPLDDSGMPKDRFSAEMPDATLATLKIQPSEPRDSAVYFCASGPDLNPGANVLTFGAGSRLTVL.

This clone was observed a handful of times. This chain joins TRBV7-2 and TRBJ2-7, with D unresolved. Germline V gene data show CDR1 as SGHTA and CDR2 as FQGNSA. V dropped 2 bases and J dropped 7 bases, with 12 bases sitting between them. This CDR3 has 13 amino acids. The CDR3 DNA is TGTGCCAGCAGCTTATATTTCGGTTCGGAGCAGTACTTC. Its protein product is CASSLYFGSEQYF.